The subject of this entry is one T cell receptor beta chain. Its antigen remains unidentified. Germline CDR1 and CDR2: SGHTA and FQGNSA. Trimming stripped 5 bases from V and 4 bases from J, with 22 bases between. The CDR3 is made up of 17 amino acids. The sample is drawn from a study of T-cell memory formation after mild COVID-19. General study results and limits: Contracting CD4+ clones were located mainly in CM and EM, and CD8+ clones in EMRA.

TCRdb called the 5' RACE reads again in MiXCR, with one record for every CDR3 protein. The sample shows 350,000 to 500,000 distinct CDR3 sequences, 18% of them seen only once. The chain recombines TRBV7-2 with TRBJ2-3, with D perhaps matching TRBD1 (7 bases). The source is a man aged 18 to 30 who had mild COVID-19 (a few samples of this study predate the infection). Cell type and time point are not known. Material for sequencing was PBMCs or a T cell subset sorted from them (not recorded which). CDR3 DNA sequence: TGTGCCAGCAGCGCCCAATCGGGGGCAGGGGGTCCAGATACGCAGTATTTT. This sequence encodes CASSAQSGAGGPDTQYF.